This T cell receptor (beta chain) is drawn from a study of blood T cell repertoires in COVID-19. Across the whole study: PBMCs, B-cell-depleted T cells, or T cells provided the cDNA or gDNA that made up the material.

Authors' methods: Reference gene primers were amplified, and this amplification served to estimate nucleated cell counts. Using immunoSEQ multiplex PCR, the repertoire was profiled, and TCRdb retains in-frame clones only, with some absent. V and J calls and clone size come straight from that table; D and trimming were deduced from the DNA. The table includes 200,000 to 250,000 clones, nearly 90% detected once. The CDR3 contains 15 residues. The V and J ends lost 2 bases and 5 bases, in that order; junction bases with no gene match: 2. Germline V gene data show CDR1 as KGHSH and CDR2 as LQKENI. This sequence was found in a young man with active or convalescent COVID-19. Sequencing was done on a sample of peripheral blood. V usage is TRBV18 and J usage is TRBJ2-1, with 11 bases lining up with TRBD2. CDR3 DNA: TGTGCCAGCTCACCAGGGACTAGCGGCGACAATGAGCAGTTCTTC. As protein: CASSPGTSGDNEQFF. The full variable domain, rest sourced from reference TRBV18 and TRBJ2-1, is NAGVMQNPRHLVRRRGQEARLRCSPMKGHSHVYWYRQLPEEGLKFMVYLQKENIIDESGMPKERFSAEFPKEGPSILRIQQVVRGDSAAYFCASSPGTSGDNEQFFGPGTRLTVL.